Listed below are T cell receptor beta chains from one sample, sequenced in a study of T cells in Graves' hyperthyroidism and ophthalmopathy. TCRdb reanalysed the multiplex PCR reads using MiXCR and keeps one entry per CDR3 protein. Found here are under 300,000 distinct CDR3 sequences, around 25% of them singletons; the top ten hold approximately 30%. The sequencing sample was made of blood. Source of these receptors: a man between 40 and 49 years old with Graves' hyperthyroidism that later progressed to Graves' ophthalmopathy. Both conserved end residues are part of each CDR3. Fields, in order: D gene, J gene, V gene, clone size, CDR3 protein, CDR3 DNA. The D gene is left open where the match is weak. Rows give clone size only sometimes, using once, few, many, or a class for an expanded clone.

d_gene: .; j_gene: TRBJ2-5; v_gene: TRBV6-1; abundance: many; CDR3aa: CASLLETQYF; CDR3nt: TGTGCCAGTCTATTAGAGACCCAGTACTTC
d_gene: .; j_gene: TRBJ2-7; v_gene: TRBV7-9; abundance: many; CDR3aa: CASSFPGSSYEQYF; CDR3nt: TGTGCCAGCAGCTTCCCCGGGTCCTCCTACGAGCAGTACTTC
d_gene: .; j_gene: TRBJ2-7; v_gene: TRBV28; abundance: many; CDR3aa: CASSFSPQTYEQYF; CDR3nt: TGTGCCAGCAGTTTTTCCCCCCAAACCTACGAGCAGTACTTC
d_gene: .; j_gene: TRBJ1-2; v_gene: TRBV15; abundance: .; CDR3aa: CATSQYRELNYGYTF; CDR3nt: TGTGCCACCAGCCAGTACAGGGAATTGAACTATGGCTACACCTTC
d_gene: .; j_gene: TRBJ2-2; v_gene: TRBV9; abundance: few; CDR3aa: CASSVEGGNTGELFF; CDR3nt: TGTGCCAGCAGCGTAGAGGGGGGAAACACCGGGGAGCTGTTTTTT
d_gene: .; j_gene: TRBJ1-5; v_gene: TRBV2; abundance: many; CDR3aa: CASSDQIHSNQPQHF; CDR3nt: TGTGCCAGCAGTGACCAGATCCATAGCAATCAGCCCCAGCATTTT
d_gene: .; j_gene: TRBJ2-7; v_gene: TRBV19; abundance: many; CDR3aa: CASSIQSSYEQYF; CDR3nt: TGTGCCAGTAGTATACAGAGCTCCTACGAGCAGTACTTC
d_gene: .; j_gene: TRBJ1-2; v_gene: TRBV3-1; abundance: many; CDR3aa: CASSRRGAPSYGYTF; CDR3nt: TGTGCCAGCAGCAGACGCGGAGCCCCCTCCTATGGCTACACCTTC
d_gene: TRBD1; j_gene: TRBJ2-5; v_gene: TRBV6-5; abundance: many; CDR3aa: CASRKQGDFTQYF; CDR3nt: TGTGCCAGCAGAAAACAGGGGGACTTTACCCAGTACTTC
d_gene: .; j_gene: TRBJ1-5; v_gene: TRBV6-1; abundance: .; CDR3aa: CASLYGQGSQPQHF; CDR3nt: TGTGCCAGCTTATACGGGCAGGGAAGCCAGCCCCAGCATTTT
d_gene: .; j_gene: TRBJ1-1; v_gene: TRBV29-1; abundance: many; CDR3aa: CSVTRDAGNTEAFF; CDR3nt: TGCAGCGTGACTAGGGACGCAGGGAACACTGAAGCTTTCTTT
d_gene: .; j_gene: TRBJ1-1; v_gene: TRBV12-3/TRBV12-4; abundance: few; CDR3aa: CASSLGTRRMNTEAFF; CDR3nt: TGTGCCAGCAGTCTCGGGACGAGGAGGATGAACACTGAAGCTTTCTTT
d_gene: .; j_gene: TRBJ1-2; v_gene: TRBV12-3/TRBV12-4; abundance: .; CDR3aa: CASSPSGRGITF; CDR3nt: TGTGCCAGCAGTCCCTCGGGGAGGGGTATTACCTTC
d_gene: .; j_gene: TRBJ1-5; v_gene: TRBV27; abundance: many; CDR3aa: CASSLSEGTRQIYSNQPQHF; CDR3nt: TGTGCCAGCAGTTTATCTGAAGGCACCCGACAGATTTATAGCAATCAGCCCCAGCATTTT
d_gene: .; j_gene: TRBJ2-2; v_gene: TRBV6-2/TRBV6-3; abundance: .; CDR3aa: CASSWTDTGELFF; CDR3nt: TGTGCCAGCAGTTGGACTGATACCGGGGAGCTGTTTTTT
d_gene: .; j_gene: TRBJ1-2; v_gene: TRBV11-2; abundance: .; CDR3aa: CASSLGRDYYGYTF; CDR3nt: TGTGCCAGCAGCTTGGGCAGGGACTACTATGGCTACACCTTC
d_gene: TRBD2; j_gene: TRBJ2-2; v_gene: TRBV5-1; abundance: .; CDR3aa: CASKVAGPTGELFF; CDR3nt: TGCGCCAGCAAGGTAGCGGGGCCCACCGGGGAGCTGTTTTTT
d_gene: .; j_gene: TRBJ1-1; v_gene: TRBV12-3/TRBV12-4; abundance: many; CDR3aa: CASSPRPAEAFF; CDR3nt: TGTGCCAGCAGCCCTAGACCGGCTGAAGCTTTCTTT
d_gene: .; j_gene: TRBJ1-1; v_gene: TRBV30; abundance: once; CDR3aa: CAWSVWGGAEAFF; CDR3nt: TGTGCCTGGAGTGTATGGGGAGGAGCTGAAGCTTTCTTT
d_gene: .; j_gene: TRBJ1-4; v_gene: TRBV12-3/TRBV12-4; abundance: many; CDR3aa: CASKSTDPNEKLFF; CDR3nt: TGTGCCAGCAAATCGACAGACCCTAATGAAAAACTGTTTTTT
d_gene: TRBD1; j_gene: TRBJ1-5; v_gene: TRBV27; abundance: many; CDR3aa: CASSRGQPNQPQHF; CDR3nt: TGTGCCAGCAGCCGGGGACAGCCGAATCAGCCCCAGCATTTT
d_gene: .; j_gene: TRBJ2-5; v_gene: TRBV5-1; abundance: many; CDR3aa: CASSLDSLETQYF; CDR3nt: TGCGCCAGCAGCTTGGATTCTCTAGAGACCCAGTACTTC
d_gene: .; j_gene: TRBJ1-3; v_gene: TRBV12-3/TRBV12-4; abundance: many; CDR3aa: CASRRDAGNTIYF; CDR3nt: TGTGCCAGCAGGCGGGACGCTGGAAACACCATATATTTT
d_gene: .; j_gene: TRBJ1-1; v_gene: TRBV5-1; abundance: few; CDR3aa: CASSLAVGEAFF; CDR3nt: TGCGCCAGCAGCTTGGCAGTCGGCGAAGCTTTCTTT